This TCR beta chain was recorded in a study of blood T cell repertoires in COVID-19. Turning to the study itself: PBMCs, B-cell-depleted T cells, or T cells were the source of the cDNA or gDNA that made up the material.

Using immunoSEQ multiplex PCR, the repertoire was profiled, and TCRdb retains in-frame clones only, with some absent. The sample has some 150,000 clones; approximately 80% are singletons. J lost 9 bases, V lost 4 bases, and 7 bases had no gene match. The germline CDR1 and CDR2 sequences are SGHDT and YYEEEE. This CDR3 is 15 amino acids long. The sample was peripheral blood. This TCR came from a woman aged 80 or over with acute or convalescent COVID-19. The V gene is TRBV5-6, the J gene TRBJ1-6; 10 nucleotides agree with TRBD1. The CDR3 is CASSAGQGTGSPLHF. The DNA of the CDR3 is TGTGCCAGCAGCGCGGGACAGGGGACGGGTTCACCCCTCCACTTT.